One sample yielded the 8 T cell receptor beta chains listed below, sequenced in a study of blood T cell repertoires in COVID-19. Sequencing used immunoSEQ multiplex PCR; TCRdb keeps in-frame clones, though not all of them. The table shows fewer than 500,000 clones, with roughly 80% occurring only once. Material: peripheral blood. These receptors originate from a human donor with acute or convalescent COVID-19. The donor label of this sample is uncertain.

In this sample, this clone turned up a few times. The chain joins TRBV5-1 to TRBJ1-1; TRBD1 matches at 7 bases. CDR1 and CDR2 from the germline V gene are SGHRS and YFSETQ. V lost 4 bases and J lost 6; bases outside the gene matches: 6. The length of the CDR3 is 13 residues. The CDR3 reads CASSATGEAEAFF. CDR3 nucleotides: TGCGCCAGCAGCGCCACAGGGGAGGCTGAAGCTTTCTTT.

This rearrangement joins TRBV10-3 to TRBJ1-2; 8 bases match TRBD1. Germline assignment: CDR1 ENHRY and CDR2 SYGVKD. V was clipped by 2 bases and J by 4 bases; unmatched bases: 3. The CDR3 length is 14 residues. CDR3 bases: TGTGCCATCAGTGAGGAAGGGACAGGCTATGGCTACACCTTC. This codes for CAISEEGTGYGYTF.

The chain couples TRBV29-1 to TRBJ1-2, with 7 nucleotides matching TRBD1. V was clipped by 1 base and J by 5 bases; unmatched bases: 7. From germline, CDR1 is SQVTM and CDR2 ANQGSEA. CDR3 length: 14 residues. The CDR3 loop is CSVEARQGVYGYTF. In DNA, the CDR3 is TGCAGCGTTGAAGCCCGACAGGGAGTGTATGGCTACACCTTC.

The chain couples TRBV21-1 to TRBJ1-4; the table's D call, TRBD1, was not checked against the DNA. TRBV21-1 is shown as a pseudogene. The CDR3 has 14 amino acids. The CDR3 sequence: CASTQGQGMEKLFF. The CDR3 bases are TGTGCCAGCACCCAAGGACAGGGAATGGAAAAACTGTTTTTT.

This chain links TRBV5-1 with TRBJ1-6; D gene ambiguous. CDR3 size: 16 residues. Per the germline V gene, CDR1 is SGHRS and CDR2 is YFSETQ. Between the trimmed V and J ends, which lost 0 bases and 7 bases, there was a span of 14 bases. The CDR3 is CASSLATGVGNSPLHF. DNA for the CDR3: TGCGCCAGCAGCTTGGCCACGGGAGTGGGGAATTCACCCCTCCACTTT.

Written as DNA, the CDR3 is TGCGCCAGCAGCTTGGAACAGGGGGGATCCTACGAGCAGTACTTC. Translated, it gives CASSLEQGGSYEQYF. The chain couples TRBV5-1 to TRBJ2-7; 8 bases map to TRBD1. The CDR3 spans 15 residues. Unmatched junction bases numbered 3, after V lost 0 bases and J lost 1 base. CDR1 is SGHRS and CDR2 is YFSETQ in the germline V gene.

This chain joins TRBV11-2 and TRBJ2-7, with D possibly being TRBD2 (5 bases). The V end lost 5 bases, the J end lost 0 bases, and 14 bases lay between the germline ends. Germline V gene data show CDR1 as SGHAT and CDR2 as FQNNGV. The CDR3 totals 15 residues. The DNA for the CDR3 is TGTGCCAGCAGCCCACCCGGACTCCTCTCCTACGAGCAGTACTTC. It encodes CASSPPGLLSYEQYF.

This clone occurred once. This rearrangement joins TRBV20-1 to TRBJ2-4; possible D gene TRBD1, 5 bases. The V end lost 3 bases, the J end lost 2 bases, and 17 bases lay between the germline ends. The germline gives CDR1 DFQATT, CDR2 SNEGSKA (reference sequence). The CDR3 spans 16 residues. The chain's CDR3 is CSASRAQGWSKNIQYF. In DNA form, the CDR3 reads TGCAGTGCTAGTCGGGCTCAGGGCTGGTCCAAAAACATTCAGTACTTC.